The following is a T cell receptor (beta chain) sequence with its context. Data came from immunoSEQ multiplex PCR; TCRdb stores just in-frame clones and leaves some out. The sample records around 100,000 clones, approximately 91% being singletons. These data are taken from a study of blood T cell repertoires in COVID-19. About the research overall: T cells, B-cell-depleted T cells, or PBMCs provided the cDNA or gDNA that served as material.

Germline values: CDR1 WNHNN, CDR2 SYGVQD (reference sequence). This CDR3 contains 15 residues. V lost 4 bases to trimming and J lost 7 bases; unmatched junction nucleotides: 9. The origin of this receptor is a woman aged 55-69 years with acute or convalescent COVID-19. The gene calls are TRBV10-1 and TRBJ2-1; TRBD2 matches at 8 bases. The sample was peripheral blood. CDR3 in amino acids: CASSVSGRRGNEQFF. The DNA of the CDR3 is TGCGCCAGCAGTGTAAGCGGGAGAAGGGGGAATGAGCAGTTCTTC.